This is a list of T cell receptor beta chains from one sample in a study of T cell clonotyping in hematopoietic cell transplantation. Produced via immunoSEQ multiplex PCR; TCRdb's table is partial and in-frame only. The sample yields approximately 9,700 clones, around four fifths seen once. The sequenced sample was PBMCs, obtained 30 days after allogeneic stem cell transplant. These receptor sequences come from a female patient in her 40s who had an allogeneic stem cell transplant from a related donor, so T cells may come from the graft donor. Some clones in this sample may be carry-over from other donors' samples. Each CDR3 is given with its conserved first and last residue. The D gene is left open where the match is weak. Not every row has a clone size; where given, it reads once, few, many or a size class.

clone_size cdr3_length j_call d_call v_call cdr3_nt cdr3_aa
once 11 TRBJ2-1 NA TRBV5-8 TGTGCCAGCAGCTTGCTCAGAGAGCAGTTCTTC CASSLLREQFF
NA 14 TRBJ2-7 TRBD1 TRBV19 TGTGCCAGTAGTATCCAGACAGGGGGCTACGAGCAGTACTTC CASSIQTGGYEQYF
NA 15 TRBJ1-2 TRBD1 TRBV7-8 TGTGCCAGCAGCTTAGAGACAGGGAGGGGGTATGGCTACACCTTC CASSLETGRGYGYTF
NA 14 TRBJ1-2 TRBD1 TRBV5-4 TGTGCCAGCAGCTCGACAGGGGCTAAGGGTGGCTACACCTTC CASSSTGAKGGYTF
few 16 TRBJ1-4 NA TRBV7-3 TGTGCCAGCAGCTTAAGTGGGCGGGGAACTAATGAAAAACTGTTTTTT CASSLSGRGTNEKLFF
NA 16 TRBJ1-3 NA TRBV30 TGTGCCTGGAGTGTAGGGACACTGAGCTCTGGAAACACCATATATTTT CAWSVGTLSSGNTIYF
NA 15 TRBJ1-2 NA TRBV18 TGTGCCAGCTCACTCAGTTCGCGGACAGACGGCGGCTACACCTTC CASSLSSRTDGGYTF
NA 15 TRBJ2-7 TRBD1 TRBV6-5 TGTGCCAGCAGTCCGCCAGGGACAGGGAGCTACGAGCAGTACTTC CASSPPGTGSYEQYF
NA 16 TRBJ2-7 NA TRBV21-1 TGTGCCAGCAGCAAACCAGGACAGCCCCGGGCCGACGAGCAGTACTTC CASSKPGQPRADEQYF
NA 14 TRBJ1-2 NA TRBV5-4 TGTGCCAGCAGCTCCCCGACGGACGGTTATGGCTACACCTTC CASSSPTDGYGYTF
NA 14 TRBJ1-2 NA TRBV5-1 TGCGCCAGCAGCCGCCCGGACACTAACTATGGCTACACCTTC CASSRPDTNYGYTF
NA 13 TRBJ1-2 TRBD1 TRBV29-1 TGCAGCGTTGTACAGGGGATGGGCTATGGCTACACCTTC CSVVQGMGYGYTF
NA 11 TRBJ2-2 NA TRBV20-1 TGCAGTGCGGGACGAACCGGGGAGCTGTTTTTT CSAGRTGELFF
NA 17 TRBJ2-5 NA TRBV15 TGTGCCACCAGCAGAGATGGGAGCCCTTTAGGGAGTGAGACCCAGTACTTC CATSRDGSPLGSETQYF
NA 16 TRBJ2-1 NA TRBV7-9 TGTGCCAGCAGCTCTCCTTCAGCGGACACCCGGAATGAGCAGTTCTTC CASSSPSADTRNEQFF
NA 14 TRBJ2-1 NA TRBV4-1 TGCGCCAGCAGCCAGGGACCTAGAAGAGCTGAGCAGTTCTTC CASSQGPRRAEQFF
NA 16 TRBJ2-1 TRBD1 TRBV7-2 TGTGCCAGCAGCTTCTACGGCGGGACAGGCGACAATGAGCAGTTCTTC CASSFYGGTGDNEQFF
once 17 TRBJ1-3 TRBD1 TRBV10-3 TGTGCCATCAGCCGAACAATGACAGGGTCCGCTAGAAACACCATATATTTT CAISRTMTGSARNTIYF
NA 18 TRBJ2-7 TRBD2 TRBV10-3 TGTGCCATCAGTCGGACTAGCGGGAGGGGAAGCCGCTCCTACGAGCAGTACTTC CAISRTSGRGSRSYEQYF
NA 13 TRBJ1-6 NA TRBV29-1 TGCAGCGTAGCCGAGGGCGGGAATTCACCCCTCCACTTT CSVAEGGNSPLHF
few 12 TRBJ2-1 NA TRBV11-2 TGTGCCAGCAGCTTAGATCGGGATGAGCAGTTCTTC CASSLDRDEQFF
NA 15 TRBJ2-7 NA TRBV19 TGTGCCAGTAGTTCCGGGGGGCAGTGGTCGAACGAGCAGTACTTC CASSSGGQWSNEQYF
NA 11 TRBJ1-1 NA TRBV29-1 TGCAGCGTCGGTAGGACGGCCGGAGCTTTCTTT CSVGRTAGAFF
NA 13 TRBJ2-7 NA TRBV7-9 TGTGCCAGCAGCCCGGGGGGCACCTACGAGCAGTACTTC CASSPGGTYEQYF
NA 14 TRBJ2-1 NA TRBV11-3 TGTGCCAGCAGCTTAGGGCAGGGCCGCAGTGAGCAGTTCTTC CASSLGQGRSEQFF
NA 13 TRBJ1-2 NA TRBV4-3 TGCGCTAGCAGCCAAGAAGGGACGGATGGCTACACCTTC CASSQEGTDGYTF
NA 15 TRBJ2-3 TRBD2 TRBV14 TGTGCCAGCAGCCAAGTATCCCGCCGTGGGACTAGGCATTATTTT CASSQVSRRGTRHYF
NA 17 TRBJ2-5 TRBD1 TRBV7-7 TGTGCCAGCAGCCACACCCGAACAGGGGAAGCTTCGAAGACCCAGTACTTC CASSHTRTGEASKTQYF
NA 16 TRBJ2-2 TRBD2 TRBV23-1 TGCGCCAGCAAGAGCTCGGGACTAGCGAGCCTCGGGGAGCTGTTTTTT CASKSSGLASLGELFF
NA 14 TRBJ2-2 NA TRBV5-1 TGCGCCAGCAGCTCCTTGGGGCCTGCCGGGGAGCTGTTTTTT CASSSLGPAGELFF
few 17 TRBJ2-7 TRBD1 TRBV4-3 TGCGCCAGCAGCCAAGATAGTTCCGGGACAGCCTCCTACGAGCAGTACTTC CASSQDSSGTASYEQYF
NA 14 TRBJ1-1 TRBD1 TRBV11-3 TGTGCCAGCAGCTTTACAGGGGGGAACACTGAAGCTTTCTTT CASSFTGGNTEAFF
once 14 TRBJ1-1 TRBD1 TRBV7-9 TGTGCCAGCAGCCATCCCGGACAGGGACTTGTGGCTTTCTTT CASSHPGQGLVAFF
NA 19 TRBJ2-3 TRBD2 TRBV10-3 TGTGCCATCAGCGAAGCCGGGACTAGCGGAATCCCTAGCACAGATACGCAGTATTTT CAISEAGTSGIPSTDTQYF
NA 13 TRBJ2-5 NA TRBV7-3 TGTGCCAGCAGCCGGAGTTTGCAAGAGACCCAGTACTTC CASSRSLQETQYF
NA 17 TRBJ2-7 TRBD2 TRBV6-1 TGTGCCAGCAGTGACCCAGATGGAGCGGGAGTCAACTACGAGCAGTACTTC CASSDPDGAGVNYEQYF
NA 14 TRBJ1-2 NA TRBV14 TGTGCCAGCAGCCATAGAGCGGGAGGGAACGGCTACACCTTC CASSHRAGGNGYTF
few 13 TRBJ1-4 TRBD1 TRBV6-1 TGTGCCAGCCGGGACAGCGGTAGTGAAAAACTGTTTTTT CASRDSGSEKLFF
few 11 TRBJ1-2 NA TRBV6-1 TGTGCCAGCCTGAAGCAGGAATACTACACCTTC CASLKQEYYTF
NA 13 TRBJ2-3 TRBD2 TRBV11-3 TGTGCCAGCACCCGGCTAGCGGCTGATACGCAGTATTTT CASTRLAADTQYF
NA 16 TRBJ1-4 TRBD1 TRBV5-4 TGTGCCAGCAGCTTCTGGGACAGGGGGGGGGATGAAAAACTGTTTTTT CASSFWDRGGDEKLFF
NA 15 TRBJ2-7 NA TRBV11-3 TGTGCCAGCAGCCCGGGACCGGGCCAGCCCTACGAGCAGTACTTC CASSPGPGQPYEQYF
NA 16 TRBJ2-7 TRBD2 TRBV5-1 TGCGCCAGCAGCTGGACCCTAGCGGGAGAGGGATACGAGCAGTACTTC CASSWTLAGEGYEQYF
NA 11 TRBJ2-7 NA TRBV5-1 TGCGCCAGCAAACAGACTGGCGAGCAGTACTTC CASKQTGEQYF
NA 15 TRBJ1-5 NA TRBV11-2 TGTGCCAGCAGCTTAAACAGCCTCAGCAATCAGCCCCAGCATTTT CASSLNSLSNQPQHF
NA 17 TRBJ2-3 TRBD1 TRBV11-3 TGTGCCAGCAGCTTAGGGCAGGGGGTCCCTAGCACAGATACGCAGTATTTT CASSLGQGVPSTDTQYF
NA 13 TRBJ2-5 NA TRBV6-4 TGTGCCAGCAGTCAGCGGCCCCAAGAGACCCAGTACTTC CASSQRPQETQYF
NA 12 TRBJ1-3 NA TRBV5-1 TGCGCCAGCAGCCAACCGGGAAACACCATATATTTT CASSQPGNTIYF
once 14 TRBJ2-2 NA TRBV25-1 TGTGCCAGCAGTGGTCAGGGAGACACCGGGGAGCTGTTTTTT CASSGQGDTGELFF
few 17 TRBJ2-7 TRBD2 TRBV7-9 TGTGCCAGCAGCTCGACCTGGGCCGGGACTACAACCTACGAGCAGTACTTC CASSSTWAGTTTYEQYF
NA 14 TRBJ2-6 NA TRBV7-9 TGTGCCAGCAGTGTGGGTTCTGGGGCCAACGTCCTGACTTTC CASSVGSGANVLTF
once 14 TRBJ2-1 TRBD1 TRBV19 TGTGCCAGTAGTATAGGGCCAGGGGGCAATGAGCAGTTCTTC CASSIGPGGNEQFF